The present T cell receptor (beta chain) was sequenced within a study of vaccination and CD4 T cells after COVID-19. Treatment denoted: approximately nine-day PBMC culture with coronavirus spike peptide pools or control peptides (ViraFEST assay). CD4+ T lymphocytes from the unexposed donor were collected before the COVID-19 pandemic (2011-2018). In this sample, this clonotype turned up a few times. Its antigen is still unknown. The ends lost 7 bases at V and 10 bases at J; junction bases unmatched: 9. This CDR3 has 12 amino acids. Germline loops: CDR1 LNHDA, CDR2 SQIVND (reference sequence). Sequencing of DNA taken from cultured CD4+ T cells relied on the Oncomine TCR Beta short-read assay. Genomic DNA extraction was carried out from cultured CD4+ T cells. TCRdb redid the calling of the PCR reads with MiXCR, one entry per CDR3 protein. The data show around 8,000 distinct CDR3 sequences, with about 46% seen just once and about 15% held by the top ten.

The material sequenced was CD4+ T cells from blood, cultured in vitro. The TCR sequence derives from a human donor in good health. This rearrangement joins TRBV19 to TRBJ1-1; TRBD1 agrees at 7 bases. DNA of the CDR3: TGTGCCAGTACTCCGGACAGGATCGGAGCTTTCTTT. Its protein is CASTPDRIGAFF.